The 10 T cell receptor beta chains reported below all come from one sample, sequenced in a study of OX40 agonist ivuxolimab in advanced cancers. Assay used: immunoSEQ multiplex PCR; TCRdb lists only in-frame clones, some missing. The sample shows roughly 100,000 clones, 85% to 90% of them seen only once. The sequenced sample was CD4+ or CD8+ T cells sorted from blood, obtained in a trial of the OX40 agonist ivuxolimab. The receptors shown here come from an adult with an advanced solid tumor such as melanoma, head and neck, liver or kidney cancer.

V is TRBV10-3 and J is TRBJ1-1; 11 nucleotides match TRBD1. Germline V gives CDR1 ENHRY, CDR2 SYGVKD. The V and J ends lost 6 bases and 4 bases, in that order; junction bases with no gene match: 13. The CDR3 runs 17 residues. CDR3 nucleotide sequence: TGTGCCATCAGCCCCGGGACAGGGGGGAGCGAGGGCACTGAAGCTTTCTTT. It specifies CAISPGTGGSEGTEAFF.

This clone was seen more than once but under ten times. V gene TRBV6-6 combines with J gene TRBJ1-1, with 8 bases aligning to TRBD1. Looked up from germline, CDR1 is MNHNY and CDR2 is SVGAGI (reference sequence). The CDR3 is 13 residues long. Germline trimming cut 6 bases from V and 6 bases from J; bases unmatched to any gene: 6. The CDR3 DNA sequence: TGTGCCAGCAGGGGACAGGTTTTTCCTGAAGCTTTCTTT. It codes for CASRGQVFPEAFF.

The J gene is TRBJ2-3, the V gene TRBV5-4; the match to TRBD2 covers 10 bases. CDR3 length: 15 residues. V gave up 0 bases and J gave up 11 bases; unmatched junction bases: 9. CDR1 is SGHNT, CDR2 YYREEE, per germline (reference sequence). Written as DNA, the CDR3 is TGTGCCAGCAGCTTGGAACTAGCGGGGCCCCGGGAGCAGTATTTT. Its protein is CASSLELAGPREQYF.

This chain uses TRBV2 with TRBJ2-4, with 8 bases lining up with TRBD1. Germline lookup yields CDR1 SNHLY and CDR2 FYNNEI. The CDR3 spans 14 residues. V was pared by 4 bases and J by 1 base, with 0 bases of the junction left unmatched. The CDR3 reads CASSGDRAKNIQYF. DNA for the CDR3: TGTGCCAGCAGTGGGGACAGGGCCAAAAACATTCAGTACTTC.

The rearrangement uses TRBV21-1 and TRBJ2-7; the D call in the table, TRBD2, was not verified against the DNA. TRBV21-1 is given as a pseudogene. The CDR3 contains 19 residues. CDR3: CASSKVRQGPSGRTYEQYF. The CDR3, as DNA: TGTGCCAGCAGCAAAGTGAGACAGGGTCCGAGCGGGAGGACCTACGAGCAGTACTTC.

V usage is TRBV12-5 and J usage is TRBJ2-1; 7 nucleotides align to TRBD2. This CDR3 spans 14 amino acids. Germline CDR1 LGHNT, CDR2 FRNRAP. J was trimmed by 9 bases and V by 7 bases; bases with no gene match: 12. CDR3 protein: CASALRPSGGEQFF. CDR3 in DNA: TGTGCTAGTGCCTTGAGGCCTAGCGGCGGTGAGCAGTTCTTC.

The V and J genes are TRBV11-2 and TRBJ1-1, with D tentatively TRBD1 (5 bases). The CDR3 consists of 16 residues. CDR1 and CDR2 from the germline V gene are SGHAT and FQNNGV. The germline V and J ends were trimmed by 5 bases and 0 bases, with 16 bases remaining between them. CDR3 sequence reads: CASSHREGRLNTEAFF. The CDR3 DNA is TGTGCCAGCAGCCATCGGGAGGGGCGATTGAACACTGAAGCTTTCTTT.

This clone has just one count. The chain uses TRBV30 and TRBJ2-3, with TRBD2 identical over 9 bases. Germline CDR1 and CDR2: GTSNPN and SVGIG (reference sequence). This CDR3 region has 15 residues. V lost 5 bases to trimming and J lost 5 bases; unmatched junction nucleotides: 11. CDR3 coding DNA: TGTGCCTGGGTTCAAAAGGCGGGGGGGCGAGATACGCAGTATTTT. This translates into CAWVQKAGGRDTQYF.

This chain joins TRBV5-8 and TRBJ2-7; TRBD1 or TRBD2 may be the D gene (6 bases each). CDR3 length: 13 amino acids. Trimming left V 6 bases short and J 6 bases short, with 16 bases between. Germline CDR1 and CDR2: SGHTS and YDEGEE. The CDR3 coding sequence is TGTGCCAGCACCCCTTCGGGGGCTGGCGAGCAGTACTTC. The encoded protein is CASTPSGAGEQYF.

The chain uses TRBV18 and TRBJ2-1; TRBD1 agrees at 7 bases. Germline V gene data show CDR1 as KGHSH and CDR2 as LQKENI. The CDR3 is 16 amino acids. Losses at the gene ends were 3 bases for V and 4 bases for J; bases not matched to a gene: 9. CDR3 region: CASSPPGQKLYNEQFF. The CDR3 DNA is TGTGCCAGCTCACCCCCGGGACAGAAACTTTACAATGAGCAGTTCTTC. Together with reference TRBV18 and TRBJ2-1, the CDR3 gives the full variable domain: NAGVMQNPRHLVRRRGQEARLRCSPMKGHSHVYWYRQLPEEGLKFMVYLQKENIIDESGMPKERFSAEFPKEGPSILRIQQVVRGDSAAYFCASSPPGQKLYNEQFFGPGTRLTVL.